This TCR beta chain was profiled in a study of PD-1 blockade in mismatch repair-deficient tumors. As regards this clone: Its antigen remains unknown.

TCRdb keeps only in-frame clones here, not all; method: immunoSEQ multiplex PCR. The repertoire consists of about 130,000 clones, with more than 70% occurring once and the leading ten covering about 12%. Broader study findings: Tumor-resident clones, often absent from pretreatment blood, expanded after pembrolizumab and then contracted.

Every patient had mismatch repair deficiency by PCR or immunohistochemistry. The TCR-sequenced patients were a few responders to pembrolizumab. The TCR sequence derives from an adult with mismatch repair-deficient cancer. Sequenced material: peripheral blood, taken roughly 70 weeks after starting pembrolizumab.

The CDR3 nucleotides are TGCGCCAGCAGTTACCGGGCCCCGGCGACAGATACGCAGTATTTT. Amino acids: CASSYRAPATDTQYF. V is TRBV23-1 and J is TRBJ2-3, with unresolved D. TRBV23-1 is an ORF, and what it does is uncertain. The germline V and J ends were trimmed by 5 bases and 3 bases, with 15 bases remaining between them. The CDR3 has 15 amino acids.